This T cell receptor beta chain emerged from a study of metastatic and nonmetastatic thyroid tumors. Study in general: For malignant and benign thyroid patients, tumor or nodule tissue and blood were the sources whose repertoires were compared.

This clone has ten or more counts. The antigen remains undetermined. Study-wide results and limits: As reported, TCR beta diversity in blood and tumor was significantly higher in malignant thyroid tumors than in benign nodules.

Ahead of thyroid surgery, no patient had received treatment of any kind. Per the original methods: Clinicopathological groups supplied CDR3 differences that were used to build a distant-metastasis classifier for papillary thyroid cancer. TCRdb re-clonotyped the PCR reads via MiXCR. Clone size and V and J calls follow TCRdb, not the original study. Among about 45,000 clones listed, less than 4.5% were seen once. Germline lookup yields CDR1 GTSNPN and CDR2 SVGIG (reference sequence). The CDR3 extends over 13 amino acids. The J segment lost 3 bases and the V segment lost 2 bases, leaving 3 bases of the junction unmatched.

Material: blood. This TCR came from a female donor with papillary thyroid cancer or a benign thyroid nodule (not recorded which). Some clones in this sample may be carry-over from other donors' samples. This chain links TRBV30 with TRBJ1-1; 7 positions agree with TRBD1. CDR3 coding DNA: TGTGCCTGGAGTTCCAGGGGGGACACTGAAGCTTTCTTT. This translates into CAWSSRGDTEAFF.